The 25 T cell receptor beta chains below all came from one sample that was sequenced in a study of glioma-infiltrating T cells. The iRepertoire nested amplicon-rescue multiplex PCR amplified TCR alpha and beta CDR3s from RNA. TCRdb processed the multiplex PCR reads anew with MiXCR; each CDR3 protein has one entry. Of over 70,000 distinct CDR3 sequences in the sample, under 30% were seen once. The sequencing sample was made of glioma tissue, nonneoplastic brain tissue, or PBMCs (not recorded which). Receptors were obtained from a human donor with low-grade glioma or glioblastoma, undergoing nonglioma brain surgery, or in good health (not recorded which).

This clonotype was counted many times. The rearrangement uses TRBV5-1 and TRBJ1-1, with D possibly being TRBD1 (5 bases). CDR1 and CDR2 from the germline V gene are SGHRS and YFSETQ. The CDR3 contains 14 residues. Deletions cut 2 bases from V and 1 base from J, with 9 bases between. The CDR3 nucleotides are TGCGCCAGCAGCTTCATAGACAGGAACACTGAAGCTTTCTTT. Its translation: CASSFIDRNTEAFF.

This clonotype showed up many times. The rearrangement links TRBV7-2 to TRBJ2-7, with 7 bases that match TRBD1. The germline V gene has CDR1 SGHTA and CDR2 FQGNSA. This CDR3 spans 12 amino acids. Unmatched junction bases numbered 1, after V lost 5 bases and J lost 3 bases. The DNA for the CDR3 is TGTGCCAGCAGCCGACAGGGCTACGAGCAGTACTTC. Translation gives CASSRQGYEQYF.

This clonotype was seen ten or more times. The V call is TRBV7-9, the J call TRBJ1-1; D not certain. The CDR3 is made up of 12 amino acids. Germline values: CDR1 SEHNR, CDR2 FQNEAQ (reference sequence). V gave up 1 base and J gave up 4 bases, with 4 bases separating them. For the CDR3, the DNA is TGTGCCAGCAGCTTAGGAAGCACTGAAGCTTTCTTT. Translation: CASSLGSTEAFF.

In its sample, this clonotype was seen a few times. A much larger clone differs from this one at a single base, so this may be a read error. V and J are TRBV6-1 and TRBJ2-2; D might be TRBD2 (6 bases). CDR1 is MNHNS and CDR2 is SASEGT in the germline V gene. Deletions cut 5 bases from V and 4 bases from J, with 11 bases between. The CDR3 extends over 14 amino acids. The DNA for the CDR3 is TGTGCCAGCAGTCGCGGACTACCCACCGGGGAGCTGTTTTTT. Its translation is CASSRGLPTGELFF.

This clonotype was picked up many times. This chain uses TRBV20-1 with TRBJ2-3, with TRBD2 identical over 10 bases. CDR3 length: 14 residues. Germline V CDR1 and CDR2: DFQATT, SNEGSKA (reference sequence). Unmatched junction bases numbered 5, after V lost 7 bases and J lost 1 base. CDR3 residues: CSVLAGVGTDTQYF. CDR3 DNA: TGCAGTGTCCTAGCGGGAGTGGGCACAGATACGCAGTATTTT.

The sample holds many counts of this clonotype. This chain links TRBV20-1 with TRBJ1-3, with a possible D match to TRBD1 (5 bases). Germline CDR1 and CDR2: DFQATT and SNEGSKA (reference sequence). The CDR3 covers 15 residues. V gave up 6 bases and J gave up 0 bases, with 15 bases separating them. The CDR3 loop reads CSANWGSNSGNTIYF. CDR3 in DNA: TGCAGTGCAAATTGGGGCTCAAACTCTGGAAACACCATATATTTT.

A remark on this clonotype: It is likely a read error, because the conserved phenylalanine at the end of the CDR3 is missing. The V gene is TRBV3-1, the J gene TRBJ1-6; TRBD1 is a possible D gene (6 bases). Germline V gene data show CDR1 as LGHDT and CDR2 as YNNKEL (reference sequence). V lost 2 bases, J lost 5 bases, and 13 bases lay in between. This CDR3 is built from 16 residues. The CDR3 sequence: CASSQFSGADNSPLHL. In DNA, the CDR3 is TGTGCCAGCAGCCAATTTTCGGGGGCTGATAATTCACCCCTCCACCTT.

This clonotype was counted at least ten times. This rearrangement joins TRBV5-6 to TRBJ1-1; D may be TRBD1 (5 bases). Per germline, CDR1 SGHDT and CDR2 YYEEEE. Trimming took 4 bases from V and 3 from J, leaving 19 bases between them. The CDR3 runs to 16 residues. The CDR3 DNA reads TGTGCCAGCAGCGTTTTAGGGACCGCTCACCACACTGAAGCTTTCTTT. It encodes CASSVLGTAHHTEAFF.

Points on this clonotype: A much bigger clone sits one base away, suggesting this may be a read error. This is likely a read error, given that the CDR3 carries no conserved phenylalanine or tryptophan at its end. The rearrangement joins TRBV29-1 to TRBJ2-3, with 8 nucleotides matching TRBD1. Germline V CDR1 and CDR2: SQVTM, ANQGSEA. The CDR3 totals 13 residues. V dropped 3 bases and J dropped 5; count of bases not matched to a gene: 4. The CDR3 protein is CSVDQGARDTQYL. CDR3 nucleotides: TGCAGCGTTGATCAGGGGGCCCGAGATACGCAGTATTTA.

Here the CDR3 DNA reads TGCAGTGCTAGAGTCGCAGCCACCGGGGAGCTGTTTTTT. Translated, it gives CSARVAATGELFF. The gene calls are TRBV20-1 and TRBJ2-2; D gene ambiguous. V lost 1 base to trimming and J lost 4 bases, with 7 bases between them. The CDR3 spans 13 residues. From germline, CDR1 is DFQATT and CDR2 SNEGSKA (reference sequence).

This clonotype is categorized as medium-sized. The J gene is TRBJ1-6, the V gene TRBV25-1; D gene unclear. V shed 3 bases and J shed 6 bases, with 6 bases lying between them. Germline CDR1 and CDR2: MGHDK and SYGVNS. CDR3 length equals 13 residues. The CDR3 reads CASSDMGNSPLHF. DNA for the CDR3: TGTGCCAGCAGTGATATGGGTAATTCACCCCTCCACTTT.

This clonotype was recorded at least ten times. The genes are TRBV7-2 and TRBJ1-5; D unclear. The CDR3 is 15 residues long. V lost 1 base and J lost 10, with 17 bases in between. Germline V lookup: CDR1 SGHTA, CDR2 FQGNSA. CDR3 coding DNA: TGTGCCAGCAGCTTAGTCTGGATCCTCTTATGCCCCCAGCATTTT. Protein sequence: CASSLVWILLCPQHF.

This clonotype was counted ten times or more. V usage is TRBV6-1 and J usage is TRBJ2-7; unclear D gene. With 5 bases removed from V and 6 bases from J, the gap between germline ends came to 11 bases. The CDR3 extends over 12 amino acids. Germline V gene data show CDR1 as MNHNS and CDR2 as SASEGT. CDR3 in amino acids: CASSSPAFEQYF. In nucleotides, the CDR3 is TGTGCCAGCAGTTCACCGGCTTTCGAGCAGTACTTC.

Many counts were recorded for this clonotype. V gene TRBV29-1 combines with J gene TRBJ2-3; 7 positions agree with TRBD1. Germline values: CDR1 SQVTM, CDR2 ANQGSEA. The CDR3 runs 15 residues. Trimming removed 4 bases from V and 4 bases from J; junction bases left unmatched: 11. CDR3 in DNA: TGCAGCGTTGGGACGTTGGTCAGGGGGTCAGATACGCAGTATTTT. Its protein is CSVGTLVRGSDTQYF.

Ten or more counts support this clonotype. The chain uses TRBV7-6 and TRBJ2-7; 10 nucleotides agree with TRBD2. Losses at the gene ends were 5 bases for V and 0 bases for J; bases not matched to a gene: 7. This CDR3 contains 16 residues. CDR1 is SGHVS and CDR2 is FNYEAQ in the germline V gene. Here the CDR3 reads CASSPRLAGPSYEQYF. The CDR3 DNA follows: TGTGCCAGCAGCCCTCGACTAGCGGGTCCCTCCTACGAGCAGTACTTC.

There are many counts of this clonotype. The chain recombines TRBV10-3 with TRBJ1-1; tentative D call: TRBD1 (6 bases). The germline V and J ends were trimmed by 5 bases and 1 base, with 17 bases remaining between them. The germline V gene encodes CDR1 ENHRY and CDR2 SYGVKD. The CDR3 contains 16 residues. CDR3 DNA sequence: TGTGCCATCAGTCTCACAGGGCCTGTGGCGAACACTGAAGCTTTCTTT. Amino acid sequence: CAISLTGPVANTEAFF.

This clonotype was recorded many times. V is TRBV20-1 and J is TRBJ2-5, with TRBD2 matching 12 bases. Germline V gene sequence: CDR1 DFQATT, CDR2 SNEGSKA (reference sequence). The junction had 8 bases not matched to a gene; V was cut back by 5 bases and J by 4 bases. This CDR3 spans 15 amino acids. The CDR3 sequence: CSASPLAGGAETQYF. CDR3 sequence (DNA): TGCAGTGCTTCCCCACTAGCGGGAGGCGCAGAGACCCAGTACTTC.

Notes on this clonotype: With a much larger clone just one base away, this may be a read error. This chain joins TRBV6-6 and TRBJ2-1; 10 bases match TRBD1. CDR1 and CDR2 (germline): MNHNY, SVGAGI (reference sequence). The CDR3 consists of 15 residues. The V and J ends lost 4 bases and 7 bases, in that order; junction bases with no gene match: 7. Here the CDR3 reads CASSSVRTGGNEQFF. CDR3 sequence (DNA): TGTGCCAGCAGTTCCGTGAGGACAGGGGGGAATGAGCAGTTCTTC.

This clonotype was recorded at least ten times. V gene TRBV18 combines with J gene TRBJ1-3, with D uncertain. The V gene's germline CDR1 is KGHSH and CDR2 LQKENI. The CDR3 is 17 amino acids. Trimming cost V 4 bases and J 0 bases, with 16 bases left between them. CDR3 in DNA: TGTGCCAGCTCACAAGGACGCGAACAGTTCTCTGGAAACACCATATATTTT. It codes for CASSQGREQFSGNTIYF.

This clonotype was seen many times. This chain links TRBV5-1 with TRBJ2-5; no clear D gene. The V gene lost 4 bases and the J gene lost 2 bases, with 15 bases spanning the gap. The CDR3 length is 15 residues. Germline assignment: CDR1 SGHRS and CDR2 YFSETQ. The DNA for the CDR3 is TGCGCCAGCAGCGCTGACCCGGTTGGGCAAGAGACCCAGTACTTC. Protein product: CASSADPVGQETQYF.

This clonotype showed up many times. This sequence joins TRBV27 and TRBJ1-1; D is undetermined. The CDR3 is 14 residues long. Germline V gene sequence: CDR1 MNHEY, CDR2 SMNVEV (reference sequence). V was clipped by 7 bases and J by 0 bases, with 12 bases between them. The CDR3 region has the DNA TGTGCCAGCACTTCTCGGCAGCTGAACACTGAAGCTTTCTTT. Translating gives CASTSRQLNTEAFF.

CDR3 in DNA: TGTGCCAGCAGCCATACGCGTAGTTCAAATCAAGAGACCCAGTACTTC. Protein: CASSHTRSSNQETQYF. V is TRBV4-2 and J is TRBJ2-5; the D is unclear. Germline values: CDR1 LGHNA, CDR2 YNFKEQ. Trimming pared 3 bases from V and 2 bases from J, leaving 16 bases between. The CDR3 extends over 16 amino acids.

This clonotype was found many times. The J gene is TRBJ1-2, the V gene TRBV14; no clear D. Trimming pared 3 bases from V and 8 bases from J, leaving 13 bases between. The germline CDR1 and CDR2 sequences are SGHDN and FVKESK. This CDR3 has 13 residues. The CDR3 loop reads CASSHSRAQGYTF. The CDR3 DNA follows: TGTGCCAGCAGCCATTCTCGGGCTCAAGGCTACACCTTC.

This clonotype appeared a few times. The genes are TRBV12-3 or TRBV12-4 and TRBJ2-1, with D possibly being TRBD1 (6 bases). V lost 2 bases, J lost 3 bases, and 11 bases lay in between. The CDR3 is 15 amino acids. The DNA of the CDR3 is TGTGCCAGCAGTTTACGAGGGACACTCTACAATGAGCAGTTCTTC. Translation gives CASSLRGTLYNEQFF.

In this sample, this clonotype turned up many times. The rearrangement joins TRBV10-3 to TRBJ2-3, with TRBD2 matching 8 bases. The CDR3 has 14 residues. The J segment lost 4 bases and the V segment lost 3 bases, leaving 3 bases of the junction unmatched. Germline V gene data show CDR1 as ENHRY and CDR2 as SYGVKD. CDR3 in DNA: TGTGCCATCAGTGATGGCGGGGGGCCAGATACGCAGTATTTT. Translation: CAISDGGGPDTQYF.